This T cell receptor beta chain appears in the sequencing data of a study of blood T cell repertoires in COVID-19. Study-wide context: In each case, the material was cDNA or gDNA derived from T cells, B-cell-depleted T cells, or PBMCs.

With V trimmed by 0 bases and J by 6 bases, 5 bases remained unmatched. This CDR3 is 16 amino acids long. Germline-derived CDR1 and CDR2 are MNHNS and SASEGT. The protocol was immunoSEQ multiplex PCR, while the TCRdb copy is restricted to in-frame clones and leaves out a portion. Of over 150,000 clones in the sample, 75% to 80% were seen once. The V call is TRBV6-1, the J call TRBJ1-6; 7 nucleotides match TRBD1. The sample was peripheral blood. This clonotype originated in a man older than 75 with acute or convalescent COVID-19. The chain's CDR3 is CASSEAPGGPNSPLHF. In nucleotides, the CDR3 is TGTGCCAGCAGTGAAGCCCCAGGGGGTCCTAATTCACCCCTCCACTTT.